The sequence of this T cell receptor (beta chain) was determined in a study of regulatory T cells in long-lasting Graves disease. This clonotype occurred many times. The target antigen is unknown. Regarding the study as a whole: A reduction in accuracy may have resulted from the small sample size.

The time point is: newly diagnosed GD, antithyroid drugs for less than 3 months. PBMC RNA served as the TCR library source. In building TCR beta libraries, iRepertoire HTBI primers were used together with Arm-PCR of CDR3 regions. From the multiplex PCR reads, TCRdb called clonotypes with MiXCR, one entry per CDR3 protein. The table includes 530,000 or so distinct CDR3 sequences, 13% detected once. These same data were also listed under a study on T cells in Graves' hyperthyroidism and ophthalmopathy. This second study says: No progression to ophthalmopathy during 18 months of follow-up defined stable disease.

The material sequenced was peripheral blood mononuclear cells (PBMCs), taken at new diagnosis, from a patient treated with antithyroid drugs. This sequence was found in a young man with Graves disease.

The CDR3 reads CASSWDSNTEAFF. In DNA, the CDR3 is TGTGCCAGCAGTTGGGACTCAAACACTGAAGCTTTCTTT. The rearrangement joins TRBV6-5 to TRBJ1-1; D is possibly TRBD1 (5 bases). This CDR3 is 13 amino acids long. The germline gives CDR1 MNHEY, CDR2 SVGAGI. The germline V and J ends were trimmed by 4 bases and 2 bases, with 8 bases remaining between them.